This entry lists 27 T cell receptor beta chains sequenced from one sample in a study of shared clonotypes between healthy human individuals. TCRdb keeps only in-frame clones here, not all; method: immunoSEQ multiplex PCR. The data show approximately 530,000 clones, with 96% seen just once and approximately 0.06% held by the top ten. Sequencing input: naive CD4+ T cells sorted from blood. The subset is: CD45RA+ positively selected. The receptors here all came from a woman aged 25 to 39 in good health.

The chain couples TRBV10-3 to TRBJ2-1; 11 nucleotides line up with TRBD2. Trimming cost V 6 bases and J 7 bases; bases outside gene matches: 5. The germline CDR1 and CDR2 sequences are ENHRY and SYGVKD. The CDR3 contains 14 residues. The CDR3 bases are TGTGCCATCAGAACTAGCGGGAGTTCTAATGAGCAGTTCTTC. Translation gives CAIRTSGSSNEQFF.

The chain couples TRBV7-9 to TRBJ2-5, with 9 positions matching TRBD1. With 4 bases clipped from V and 5 bases from J, the junction kept 8 bases outside the gene matches. The CDR3 is 15 amino acids. Germline-derived CDR1 and CDR2 are SEHNR and FQNEAQ (reference sequence). The CDR3 reads CASSSQQGAGETQYF. CDR3 DNA: TGTGCCAGCAGCTCACAACAGGGGGCTGGGGAGACCCAGTACTTC.

This chain joins TRBV4-2 and TRBJ2-7; no firm D call. With 3 bases removed from V and 6 bases from J, the gap between germline ends came to 24 bases. Germline values: CDR1 LGHNA, CDR2 YNFKEQ. The CDR3 is 17 residues long. The CDR3 bases are TGTGCCAGCAGCCACCTTTCGGGCGCCCTCGGGTCTGCCGAGCAGTACTTC. Residues: CASSHLSGALGSAEQYF.

The gene calls are TRBV7-2 and TRBJ2-7; 10 bases are shared with TRBD2. The CDR3 has 15 amino acids. Trimming cost V 4 bases and J 1 base; bases outside gene matches: 4. Per the germline V gene, CDR1 is SGHTA and CDR2 is FQGNSA. The CDR3 DNA reads TGTGCCAGCAGCTCCTGGACTAGCGGTTCCTACGAGCAGTACTTC. Protein sequence: CASSSWTSGSYEQYF. Based on the CDR3 plus reference TRBV7-2 and TRBJ2-7, the full variable domain is GAGVSQSPSNKVTEKGKDVELRCDPISGHTALYWYRQSLGQGLEFLIYFQGNSAPDKSGLPSDRFSAERTGGSVSTLTIQRTQQEDSAVYLCASSSWTSGSYEQYFGPGTRLTVT.

This clone has only one observation. CDR3 protein: CASRRESYEQFF. The CDR3 nucleotides are TGTGCCAGTAGACGGGAGAGCTATGAGCAGTTCTTC. The chain links TRBV19 to TRBJ2-1; tentative D call: TRBD2 (6 bases). Trimming took 6 bases from V and 8 from J, leaving 11 bases between them. This CDR3 is 12 amino acids long. CDR1 LNHDA and CDR2 SQIVND come from the germline V gene (reference sequence).

V and J are TRBV13 and TRBJ1-1, with TRBD1 matching 7 bases. The CDR3 spans 17 residues. With V trimmed by 1 base and J by 1 base, 9 bases remained unmatched. CDR1 and CDR2 (germline): PRHDT, FYEKMQ (reference sequence). The CDR3, as DNA: TGTGCCAGCAGCTTAGAGGGCAGGGGGAGACCGAACACTGAAGCTTTCTTT. It translates to CASSLEGRGRPNTEAFF.

The rearrangement joins TRBV21-1 to TRBJ2-4; the table gives TRBD2 as D, unverified against the DNA. TRBV21-1 is described as a pseudogene. CDR3 length equals 19 residues. This CDR3 is CASSAGTRVGGVAKNIQYF. Written as DNA, the CDR3 is TGTGCCAGCAGCGCCGGGACGCGGGTCGGGGGGGTCGCCAAAAACATTCAGTACTTC.

The gene calls are TRBV5-1 and TRBJ2-1, with D perhaps TRBD2 (6 bases). This CDR3 region has 15 residues. CDR1 and CDR2 from the germline V gene are SGHRS and YFSETQ. V dropped 4 bases and J dropped 9 bases, with 20 bases sitting between them. The CDR3 reads CASSPGLSKVGEQFF. The CDR3 nucleotides read TGCGCCAGCAGCCCCGGACTATCGAAGGTGGGTGAGCAGTTCTTC. The variable domain in full, with the rest retrieved from reference TRBV5-1 and TRBJ2-1, is KAGVTQTPRYLIKTRGQQVTLSCSPISGHRSVSWYQQTPGQGLQFLFEYFSETQRNKGNFPGRFSGRQFSNSRSEMNVSTLELGDSALYLCASSPGLSKVGEQFFGPGTRLTVL.

V and J are TRBV18 and TRBJ2-7; TRBD2 matches 8 bases. CDR1 is KGHSH, CDR2 LQKENI, per germline. The V segment lost 2 bases and the J segment 0 bases; nucleotides outside the gene matches: 6. This CDR3 is 16 amino acids long. The CDR3 nucleotides read TGTGCCAGCTCACCAATAACGGCGGGAGGCTCCTACGAGCAGTACTTC. This codes for CASSPITAGGSYEQYF.

Written as DNA, the CDR3 is TGCGCCAGCAGCCAAGATCGAAACACCATATATTTT. Translating gives CASSQDRNTIYF. The chain combines TRBV4-1 with TRBJ1-3; D gene unclear. The CDR3 has 12 amino acids. CDR1 and CDR2 (germline): MGHRA, YSYEKL. V lost 0 bases to trimming and J lost 5 bases, with 2 bases between them.

The J gene is TRBJ2-7, the V gene TRBV5-1, with 10 bases matching TRBD2. V trimming: 5 bases; J trimming: 5 bases; junction bases outside the gene matches: 16. Germline V lookup: CDR1 SGHRS, CDR2 YFSETQ. The length of the CDR3 is 17 residues. CDR3 nucleotide sequence: TGCGCCAGCAGGTCCACAGGCTTAGCGGGAGGTAGCCACGAGCAGTACTTC. Its protein is CASRSTGLAGGSHEQYF.

This rearrangement joins TRBV5-1 to TRBJ1-6; 7 positions agree with TRBD1. The CDR3 runs to 13 residues. The junction had 2 bases not matched to a gene; V was cut back by 4 bases and J by 7 bases. Germline CDR1 SGHRS, CDR2 YFSETQ. The CDR3 DNA reads TGCGCCAGCAGCGGACAGGAGAATTCACCCCTCCACTTT. Encoded protein: CASSGQENSPLHF.

The V gene is TRBV18, the J gene TRBJ2-7; no definite D call. The CDR3 runs to 12 residues. Germline V gene sequence: CDR1 KGHSH, CDR2 LQKENI. Trimming shortened V by 5 bases and J by 3 bases, and 8 bases separated the two germline ends. The CDR3 loop reads CASSTTDYEQYF. DNA of the CDR3: TGTGCCAGCTCAACGACTGACTACGAGCAGTACTTC. Combining the CDR3 with reference TRBV18 and TRBJ2-7 gives the whole variable domain NAGVMQNPRHLVRRRGQEARLRCSPMKGHSHVYWYRQLPEEGLKFMVYLQKENIIDESGMPKERFSAEFPKEGPSILRIQQVVRGDSAAYFCASSTTDYEQYFGPGTRLTVT.

CDR3 DNA: TGCAGCGTTGGGCAGCCATACCTTGAAAAACTGTTTTTT. Protein product: CSVGQPYLEKLFF. The chain uses TRBV29-1 and TRBJ1-4; D unresolved. V lost 4 bases to trimming and J lost 7 bases, with 13 bases between them. Germline V CDR1 and CDR2: SQVTM, ANQGSEA. This CDR3 has 13 amino acids.

The chain uses TRBV5-4 and TRBJ1-2; no reliable D call. CDR1 and CDR2 from the germline V gene are SGHNT and YYREEE (reference sequence). The length of the CDR3 is 13 residues. Trimming removed 0 bases from V and 8 bases from J, with 11 bases in between. CDR3 sequence reads: CASSLDRTGGYTF. CDR3 bases: TGTGCCAGCAGCTTGGATCGCACTGGGGGCTACACCTTC.

V gene TRBV20-1 combines with J gene TRBJ2-1, with unresolved D. CDR1 and CDR2 (germline): DFQATT, SNEGSKA (reference sequence). Between the trimmed V and J ends, which lost 5 bases and 6 bases, there was a span of 2 bases. This CDR3 has 9 residues. CDR3 coding DNA: TGCAGTGCTCCCAATGAGCAGTTCTTC. This sequence encodes CSAPNEQFF.

The chain links TRBV28 to TRBJ2-7; D uncertain. The CDR3 sequence is 12 residues long. With 2 bases removed from V and 5 bases from J, the gap between germline ends came to 7 bases. Germline CDR1 and CDR2: MDHEN and SYDVKM. The chain's CDR3 is CASSLTVNEQYF. DNA of the CDR3: TGTGCCAGCAGTTTAACGGTTAACGAGCAGTACTTC. Using reference TRBV28 and TRBJ2-7 for the parts outside the CDR3, the full variable domain is DVKVTQSSRYLVKRTGEKVFLECVQDMDHENMFWYRQDPGLGLRLIYFSYDVKMKEKGDIPEGYSVSREKKERFSLILESASTNQTSMYLCASSLTVNEQYFGPGTRLTVT.

The chain is built from TRBV7-8 and TRBJ1-5, with D tentatively TRBD1 (6 bases). V gave up 6 bases and J gave up 3 bases, with 15 bases separating them. The CDR3 runs 15 residues. Germline lookup yields CDR1 SGHVS and CDR2 FQNEAQ. The chain's CDR3 is CASSTRDIYNQPQHF. In DNA, the CDR3 is TGTGCCAGCAGTACCCGGGACATATACAATCAGCCCCAGCATTTT.

The V gene is TRBV28, the J gene TRBJ2-7; 7 bases match TRBD1. Unmatched junction bases numbered 7, after V lost 2 bases and J lost 3 bases. This CDR3 has 15 amino acids. Germline CDR1 MDHEN, CDR2 SYDVKM. The CDR3 loop reads CASSLAAGGSYEQYF. CDR3 sequence (DNA): TGTGCCAGCAGTTTAGCGGCAGGGGGTAGCTACGAGCAGTACTTC.

This clone was counted once. CDR3 bases: TGTGCCACCAGCCGCGGACAGGGAGGTGAGACCCAGTACTTC. It codes for CATSRGQGGETQYF. This chain connects TRBV15 to TRBJ2-5; TRBD1 aligns across 8 bases. The CDR3 covers 14 residues. Per the germline V gene, CDR1 is LNHNV and CDR2 is YYDKDF (reference sequence). The junction had 7 bases not matched to a gene; V was cut back by 5 bases and J by 5 bases.

The chain joins TRBV5-1 to TRBJ2-3; TRBD1 aligns across 8 bases. Germline CDR1 reads SGHRS; CDR2 reads YFSETQ. The junction had 5 bases not matched to a gene; V was cut back by 4 bases and J by 1 base. This CDR3 is built from 15 residues. CDR3 in DNA: TGCGCCAGCAGCGCAACGACAGGGGGCACAGATACGCAGTATTTT. It translates to CASSATTGGTDTQYF.

The chain recombines TRBV19 with TRBJ2-5; TRBD2 matches 7 bases. The J call may be mistaken, given a closer DNA end match to TRBJ2-7. The length of the CDR3 is 15 residues. CDR1 and CDR2 from the germline V gene are LNHDA and SQIVND (reference sequence). CDR3 in DNA: TGTGCCAGTAGTAATTTGGCTAGCGGTACCTACGAGCAGTACTTC. Its protein product is CASSNLASGTYEQYF.

The V call is TRBV28, the J call TRBJ2-6; possibly TRBD1 for D (6 bases). The V end was cut by 4 bases, the J end by 4 bases, with 11 bases between. This CDR3 has 15 residues. CDR1 and CDR2 from the germline V gene are MDHEN and SYDVKM. The CDR3 region is CASSSSGEGANVLTF. The CDR3 nucleotides are TGTGCCAGCAGTTCGTCAGGGGAAGGGGCCAACGTCCTGACTTTC.

The chain joins TRBV4-2 to TRBJ1-3; perhaps TRBD1 as D (5 bases). The germline CDR1 and CDR2 sequences are LGHNA and YNFKEQ. The CDR3 runs 17 residues. The V end was cut by 0 bases, the J end by 4 bases, with 16 bases between. CDR3 protein: CASSQDPQGGQGNTIYF. In nucleotides, the CDR3 is TGTGCCAGCAGCCAAGATCCGCAGGGAGGGCAGGGAAACACCATATATTTT.

The chain is built from TRBV28 and TRBJ2-1, with 11 bases lining up with TRBD2. Germline lookup yields CDR1 MDHEN and CDR2 SYDVKM. V gave up 7 bases and J gave up 7 bases; unmatched junction bases: 9. This CDR3 has 15 amino acids. The DNA for the CDR3 is TGTGCCAGCACCGTAGCGGGAGGGCCTGAAAATGAGCAGTTCTTC. Protein product: CASTVAGGPENEQFF.

The rearrangement joins TRBV2 to TRBJ1-1; no firm D call. Looked up from germline, CDR1 is SNHLY and CDR2 is FYNNEI. The CDR3 loop spans 13 amino acids. Trimming cost V 4 bases and J 0 bases, with 6 bases left between them. CDR3 sequence: CASSVTLNTEAFF. The CDR3 nucleotides read TGTGCCAGCAGTGTCACACTGAACACTGAAGCTTTCTTT.

This chain connects TRBV19 to TRBJ2-3, with D unclear. The V and J ends lost 9 bases and 5 bases respectively, with 9 bases between them. Germline loops: CDR1 LNHDA, CDR2 SQIVND (reference sequence). This CDR3 region has 11 residues. The CDR3 nucleotides are TGTGCCAGCCAGAAACGAGATACGCAGTATTTT. It codes for CASQKRDTQYF.